The clone carrying this TCR beta chain has just a few counts. As processed by the authors: Reference gene primers were amplified, and this amplification served to estimate nucleated cell counts. The assay was immunoSEQ multiplex PCR, and TCRdb's table has in-frame clones only and misses some. V, J and clone size are those of that table, while D and trimming were read from the DNA. The sample consists of over 200,000 clones, about nine tenths of them appearing once. The data were obtained in a study of blood T cell repertoires in COVID-19. For the study at large: COVID-19 samples collected from the United States, Italy and Spain covered acute and convalescent phases. PBMCs, B-cell-depleted T cells, or T cells were the source of the cDNA or gDNA that made up the material.

The CDR3 loop spans 12 amino acids. Per germline, CDR1 LNHDA and CDR2 SQIVND (reference sequence). With 4 bases clipped from V and 8 bases from J, the junction kept 2 bases outside the gene matches. Seattle patients were enrolled during active infection and followed longitudinally. This clonotype originated in a man aged 30 to 39 with COVID-19, enrolled during active disease. Sequencing was performed on peripheral blood. The V gene is TRBV19, the J gene TRBJ1-1; 9 bases align to TRBD1. The CDR3 loop is CASSKDRGEAFF. The CDR3 DNA sequence: TGTGCCAGTAGTAAGGACAGGGGAGAAGCTTTCTTT.